This section outlines one T cell receptor beta chain sequence together with its context. Its antigen is undetermined. CDR1 is SNHLY and CDR2 is FYNNEI in the germline V gene. With 7 bases clipped from V and 1 base from J, the junction kept 3 bases outside the gene matches. There are 15 residues in the CDR3. Chemo-refractory metastatic non-small-cell lung cancer patients were treated with focal radiation plus CTLA-4 blockade with ipilimumab. Only in-frame clones appear in the TCRdb table, and some are missing; sequencing was by immunoSEQ multiplex PCR. The sample yields around 41,000 clones, over 60% seen once. The sample is drawn from a study of radiotherapy plus CTLA-4 blockade in lung cancer. Study in general: Disease control reached over 30%, with objective responses in approximately 17%.

Study-level findings and limits: Reported findings show early blood T cell clone dynamics, with interferon-beta, best predicted response. Researchers report tumor-derived TCR clones expanding in blood after radiotherapy plus ipilimumab.

The sequence derives from a human donor with non-small cell lung cancer who had a partial response to radiotherapy plus ipilimumab. The rearrangement joins TRBV2 to TRBJ2-2, with 10 positions matching TRBD1. This material consisted of peripheral blood, taken from a patient treated with radiotherapy plus ipilimumab. This chain's CDR3 is CASKRDRGNTGELFF. The CDR3 DNA reads TGTGCCAGCAAACGGGACAGGGGGAACACCGGGGAGCTGTTTTTT.